The present T cell receptor (beta chain) was sequenced within a study of blood T cell repertoires in COVID-19. Across the whole study: Acute and convalescent COVID-19 samples came from the United States, Italy and Spain.

Germline CDR1 is LNHDA and CDR2 is SQIVND (reference sequence). The CDR3 has 16 residues. V lost 0 bases to trimming and J lost 2 bases, with 13 bases between them. Under the authors' procedure: Amplification with reference gene primers provided the estimates of nucleated cell counts. Assay used: immunoSEQ multiplex PCR; TCRdb lists only in-frame clones, some missing. The V and J calls and clone size were taken over from that table, and D and trimming were inferred from the DNA. The data show about 130,000 clones, about four fifths seen once. V and J are TRBV19 and TRBJ1-2; no clear D. This TCR derives from a woman between 45 and 65 years old with acute or convalescent COVID-19. Sequencing was done on a sample of peripheral blood. The CDR3 spells CASSIDLSAGNYGYTF. The CDR3 nucleotides are TGTGCCAGTAGTATAGATCTTTCGGCAGGAAACTATGGCTACACCTTC. The full variable domain, its missing parts supplied by reference TRBV19 and TRBJ1-2, is DGGITQSPKYLFRKEGQNVTLSCEQNLNHDAMYWYRQDPGQGLRLIYYSQIVNDFQKGDIAEGYSVSREKKESFPLTVTSAQKNPTAFYLCASSIDLSAGNYGYTFGSGTRLTVV.